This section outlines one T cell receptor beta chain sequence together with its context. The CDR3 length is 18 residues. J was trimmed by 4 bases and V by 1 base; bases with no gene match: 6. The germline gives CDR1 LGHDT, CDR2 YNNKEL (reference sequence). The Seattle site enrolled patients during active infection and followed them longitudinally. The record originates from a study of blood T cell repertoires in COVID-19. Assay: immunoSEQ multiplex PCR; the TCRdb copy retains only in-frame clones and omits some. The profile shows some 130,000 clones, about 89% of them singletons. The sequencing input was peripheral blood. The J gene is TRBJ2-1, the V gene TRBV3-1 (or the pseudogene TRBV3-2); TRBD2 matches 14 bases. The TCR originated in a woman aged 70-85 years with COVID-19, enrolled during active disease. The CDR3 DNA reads TGTGCCAGCAGCCAAGGGACTAGCGGGGGGCCTCCATACAATGAGCAGTTCTTC. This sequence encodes CASSQGTSGGPPYNEQFF.